This T cell receptor beta chain was profiled in a study of control samples from healthy donors and cancer patients. Germline CDR1 is MNHNY and CDR2 is SVGAGI (reference sequence). V was pared by 5 bases and J by 3 bases, with 15 bases of the junction left unmatched. This CDR3 is 17 amino acids long. Clones were sequenced by immunoSEQ multiplex PCR, and TCRdb holds only the in-frame ones, with some missing. Among about 110,000 clones listed, just under 85% were seen once. The chain has TRBV6-6 and TRBJ2-5, with 7 bases identical to TRBD1. The source is a man aged 18 to 30 in good health. Sequenced material: blood. The CDR3: CASSRGTDGLSKETQYF. The CDR3 DNA is TGTGCCAGCAGTCGAGGGACAGACGGACTCTCCAAAGAGACCCAGTACTTC.